A selection of T cell receptor beta chains follows, all from one sample in a study of blood T cells in healthy people across ages. TCRdb passed the 5' RACE reads through MiXCR, listing each CDR3 protein once. The data hold some 1.6 million distinct CDR3 sequences, with about 35% observed a single time. Sequences were obtained from blood. All receptors derive from a woman aged 25 to 39 in good health. CDR3s leave out the opening cysteine and the closing phenylalanine or tryptophan. Clone sizes are given selectively: once, few, many, or a class where the clone is expanded.

v_gene	abundance	j_gene	CDR3aa
TRBV20-1	-	TRBJ2-3	SAPQPHSTDTQY
TRBV20-1	-	TRBJ2-2	SATGLTNTGELF
TRBV20-1	few	TRBJ2-7	SADLGLAGRYEQY
TRBV9	-	TRBJ1-2	AGSVDRTGGARANYGYT
TRBV5-1	-	TRBJ2-7	ASSWGGRMSSYEQY
TRBV19	-	TRBJ2-1	ASSSRTSGRADRGEQF
TRBV28	few	TRBJ2-1	ASSPPRLGQF
TRBV28	-	TRBJ2-7	ASSKFRTVSYEQY
TRBV7-9	-	TRBJ2-1	ASSFPQGYNEQF
TRBV27	few	TRBJ2-5	ASKPSGLEETQY
TRBV6-1	-	TRBJ1-2	ASSEGTGGSNYGYT
TRBV13	-	TRBJ2-1	ASSLVGGRNSYNEQF
TRBV10-2	-	TRBJ2-1	ASSATSGGAWEQF
TRBV30	-	TRBJ2-1	AWGVLGHNEQF
TRBV20-1	-	TRBJ2-3	SARPGRTTDTQY
TRBV9	-	TRBJ2-1	ASSVLPSGSSYNEQF
TRBV20-1	-	TRBJ1-2	SARDPGGNYGYT
TRBV7-9	-	TRBJ2-6	ASSDDRGSGANVLT
TRBV3-1	-	TRBJ2-3	ASSQLTGALSTDTQY
TRBV6-6	few	TRBJ1-5	ASSYKAGGGNQPQH
TRBV2	-	TRBJ2-7	ASTGDRTTYEQY
TRBV28	-	TRBJ1-2	ASRELIGPGGYT
TRBV20-1	few	TRBJ2-1	SARLDGGSYNEQF
TRBV20-1	-	TRBJ2-1	SAVYNEQF
TRBV20-1	few	TRBJ1-5	SARDWPDSQPQH
TRBV5-1	few	TRBJ2-1	ASSLATANEQF
TRBV29-1	few	TRBJ1-1	SGVDRGNTEAF
TRBV20-1	-	TRBJ2-3	RGGDTQY
TRBV20-1	-	TRBJ1-1	SARLQVMNTEAF
TRBV7-9	-	TRBJ1-4	ASSLADQANEKLF
TRBV11-1	few	TRBJ2-4	ASRCRGQGAQEGYIQY
TRBV24-1	few	TRBJ2-4	ATSADTRNIQY